One sample yielded the 18 T cell receptor beta chains listed below, sequenced in a study of T cell responses to AZD1222 COVID-19 vaccine (dated by TCRdb to about 2021). The sample's time point, from its label and the paper: baseline before first vaccination. The library was built by means of the immunoSEQ multiplex PCR assay. TCRdb mirrors the immuneACCESS table, restricted to in-frame sequences. Some clones are absent from its copies; in checked studies, under half trace to an unresolved V gene, and the reason for the others is unknown. Counted in this sample were about 100,000 clones; about 90% of them appeared once. The ten largest account for about 17% of the sample. The sequencing here drew on peripheral blood, taken on day 0 of AZD1222 vaccination. These receptors originate from an adult in good health.

The CDR3 DNA is TGCGCCAGCAGCTTGGCCGTAGCGGGGCCCCGGGGGGAGACCCAGTACTTC. Protein sequence: CASSLAVAGPRGETQYF. This chain joins TRBV5-1 and TRBJ2-5; 8 nucleotides align to TRBD2. Germline CDR1 reads SGHRS; CDR2 reads YFSETQ. This CDR3 is 17 amino acids long. Trimming removed 0 bases from V and 5 bases from J; junction bases left unmatched: 12.

This clone has more than one count but fewer than ten. The rearrangement joins TRBV7-9 to TRBJ2-1; 13 nucleotides align to TRBD2. The CDR3 is 15 amino acids. The trim removed 5 bases at V and 6 bases at J, leaving 4 bases unmatched. CDR1 is SEHNR and CDR2 is FQNEAQ in the germline V gene (reference sequence). The DNA for the CDR3 is TGTGCCAGCAGCAAGGGACTAGCGGGACGCAATGAGCAGTTCTTC. It codes for CASSKGLAGRNEQFF.

The V call is TRBV19, the J call TRBJ2-2; 11 positions match TRBD2. Germline V lookup: CDR1 LNHDA, CDR2 SQIVND (reference sequence). This CDR3 is 18 amino acids long. Trimming took 7 bases from V and 7 from J; bases not matched to a gene: 17. The CDR3 region is CASTRRLAGGPDGGELFF. The CDR3 nucleotides are TGTGCCAGTACTAGGAGGCTAGCGGGAGGTCCGGACGGCGGGGAGCTGTTTTTT.

DNA of the CDR3: TGTGCCAGCAGCTTTTCCCCTAGCGCCCAAGAGACCCAGTACTTC. This codes for CASSFSPSAQETQYF. The chain recombines TRBV7-9 with TRBJ2-5; perhaps TRBD2 as D (6 bases). The CDR3 length is 15 residues. CDR1 is SEHNR, CDR2 FQNEAQ, per germline (reference sequence). V lost 3 bases, J lost 1 base, and 12 bases lay in between. Filled out from reference TRBV7-9 and TRBJ2-5, the complete variable domain reads DTGVSQNPRHKITKRGQNVTFRCDPISEHNRLYWYRQTLGQGPEFLTYFQNEAQLEKSRLLSDRFSAERPKGSFSTLEIQRTEQGDSAMYLCASSFSPSAQETQYFGPGTRLLVL.

CDR3 nucleotides: TGCAGCGCTCTTCGGGGGACAGGGCTGAACGAGCAGTACTTC. Translation gives CSALRGTGLNEQYF. The rearrangement uses TRBV29-1 and TRBJ2-7; 9 bases are shared with TRBD1. With V trimmed by 7 bases and J by 5 bases, 12 bases remained unmatched. The CDR3 covers 14 residues. In germline, CDR1 is SQVTM, CDR2 ANQGSEA.

This clone was observed once. This rearrangement joins TRBV15 to TRBJ1-6; D perhaps matches TRBD1 (5 bases). This CDR3 region has 15 residues. Between the trimmed V and J ends, which lost 1 base and 6 bases, there was a span of 10 bases. The germline CDR1 and CDR2 sequences are LNHNV and YYDKDF (reference sequence). CDR3 residues: CATSRGGTVNSPLHF. Here the CDR3 DNA reads TGTGCCACCAGCAGAGGGGGGACGGTTAATTCACCCCTCCACTTT.

The chain employs TRBV4-1 and TRBJ2-1; 14 bases fit TRBD2. Germline-derived CDR1 and CDR2 are MGHRA and YSYEKL. Germline trimming cut 3 bases from V and 16 bases from J; bases unmatched to any gene: 14. The CDR3 has 16 amino acids. CDR3 amino acids: CASSQIGLAGGRRCFF. The CDR3 coding sequence is TGCGCCAGCAGCCAGATAGGACTAGCGGGAGGCCGTCGGTGCTTCTTC.

The CDR3 loop is CASGHNEQFF. CDR3 nucleotide sequence: TGTGCCAGTGGCCACAATGAGCAGTTCTTC. The rearrangement uses TRBV19 and TRBJ2-1, with D hard to call. V lost 8 bases and J 5 bases, leaving 4 bases between the germline ends. Per the germline V gene, CDR1 is LNHDA and CDR2 is SQIVND (reference sequence). CDR3 size: 10 residues.

The chain uses TRBV28 and TRBJ2-7, with a possible D match to TRBD2 (7 bases). The V gene lost 1 base and the J gene lost 5 bases, with 15 bases spanning the gap. The germline V gene encodes CDR1 MDHEN and CDR2 SYDVKM. The CDR3 has 15 amino acids. The CDR3 DNA is TGTGCCAGCAGTTTATTGGGGGGGCTAGCGCACGAGCAGTACTTC. It translates to CASSLLGGLAHEQYF.

The chain uses TRBV19 and TRBJ1-1; D is uncertain. V lost 6 bases, J lost 3 bases, and 14 bases lay in between. Germline loops: CDR1 LNHDA, CDR2 SQIVND (reference sequence). The CDR3 spans 14 residues. Written as DNA, the CDR3 is TGTGCCAGTAGCCCGACATGGCAGGACACTGAAGCTTTCTTT. Its protein is CASSPTWQDTEAFF.

The chain recombines TRBV9 with TRBJ2-1, with TRBD2 matching 8 bases. Germline lookup yields CDR1 SGDLS and CDR2 YYNGEE. This CDR3 is built from 15 residues. After removal of 2 bases from V and 3 bases from J, the junction contained 4 bases not matched to a gene. DNA of the CDR3: TGTGCCAGCAGCGTCAGCGGGAGCCACTACAATGAGCAGTTCTTC. As protein: CASSVSGSHYNEQFF.

The rearrangement joins TRBV9 to TRBJ2-7; 9 bases align to TRBD2. The V gene end was trimmed by 3 bases and the J gene end by 6 bases; junction bases not matched to a gene: 10. From germline, CDR1 is SGDLS and CDR2 YYNGEE. The CDR3 length is 15 residues. The chain's CDR3 is CASSEYPGLALEQYF. The CDR3 region has the DNA TGTGCCAGCAGCGAATATCCGGGACTAGCTCTCGAGCAGTACTTC.

V gene TRBV19 combines with J gene TRBJ2-7; TRBD2 aligns across 9 bases. The CDR3 has 15 residues. Germline CDR1 LNHDA, CDR2 SQIVND (reference sequence). The J segment lost 7 bases and the V segment lost 5 bases, leaving 12 bases of the junction unmatched. CDR3 residues: CASSSKAGGVGEQYF. For the CDR3, the DNA is TGTGCCAGTAGTTCAAAAGCGGGAGGAGTAGGAGAGCAGTACTTC.

V gene TRBV4-2 combines with J gene TRBJ1-1, with D perhaps TRBD1 (6 bases). This CDR3 is 14 amino acids long. CDR1 is LGHNA and CDR2 is YNFKEQ in the germline V gene. Trimming removed 3 bases at V and 2 bases at J, with 10 bases between. The CDR3 coding sequence is TGTGCCAGCAGCCACGCCAGGGGTAACACTGAAGCTTTCTTT. It codes for CASSHARGNTEAFF.

This chain links TRBV19 with TRBJ1-4; 8 positions agree with TRBD1. This CDR3 contains 15 residues. Unmatched junction bases numbered 9, after V lost 5 bases and J lost 7 bases. From germline, CDR1 is LNHDA and CDR2 SQIVND (reference sequence). The CDR3 loop is CASSPLRTGLEKLFF. Written as DNA, the CDR3 is TGTGCCAGTAGTCCCCTCCGGACAGGGCTTGAAAAACTGTTTTTT.

The rearrangement joins TRBV18 to TRBJ1-2, with a possible D match to TRBD1 (6 bases). The germline V gene encodes CDR1 KGHSH and CDR2 LQKENI. CDR3 size: 13 residues. V was trimmed by 6 bases and J by 4 bases, leaving 12 bases between them. The CDR3 is CASSRTDSYGYTF. CDR3 bases: TGTGCCAGCTCTAGGACAGACAGCTATGGCTACACCTTC.

As DNA, the CDR3 is TGTGCCACGAAAAGGGGGGAAGTATCCAGCTACGAGCAGTACTTC. Amino acids: CATKRGEVSSYEQYF. This chain links TRBV15 with TRBJ2-7, with D possibly being TRBD1 or TRBD2 (6 bases each). V lost 9 bases to trimming and J lost 3 bases, with 21 bases between them. CDR1 LNHNV and CDR2 YYDKDF come from the germline V gene (reference sequence). The length of the CDR3 is 15 residues.

The chain uses TRBV27 and TRBJ2-1, with D tentatively TRBD2 (6 bases). Germline V gene lookup returns CDR1 MNHEY and CDR2 SMNVEV (reference sequence). The germline V and J ends were trimmed by 5 bases and 2 bases, with 13 bases remaining between them. This CDR3 spans 15 amino acids. CDR3 nucleotide sequence: TGTGCCAGCAGTCCCGAGGAGCGGGCCTACAATGAGCAGTTCTTC. It yields the protein CASSPEERAYNEQFF.